The present T cell receptor (beta chain) was sequenced within a study of cytomegalovirus exposure and HLA in healthy donors. Study overall: From 170 million or so T cells, an earlier analysis saw 120 million or so unique TCR beta sequences.

Trimming left V 2 bases short and J 5 bases short, with 5 bases between. The CDR3 runs to 12 residues. Germline V gene lookup returns CDR1 SGHNT and CDR2 YYREEE (reference sequence). In the PCR, 60 Vbeta and 13 Jbeta primers were used. The method was immunoSEQ multiplex PCR; TCRdb's version includes in-frame clones alone and lacks a portion of them. The table has around 300,000 clones, around 66% seen once; the top ten hold under 3%. This chain connects TRBV5-4 to TRBJ2-1; weak D call: TRBD2 (5 bases). Sequenced sample: PBMCs. The receptor's source is a female donor in good health and CMV-seronegative. The CDR3 sequence is CASSLLDNEQFF. The CDR3 DNA reads TGTGCCAGCAGCTTACTAGACAATGAGCAGTTCTTC.